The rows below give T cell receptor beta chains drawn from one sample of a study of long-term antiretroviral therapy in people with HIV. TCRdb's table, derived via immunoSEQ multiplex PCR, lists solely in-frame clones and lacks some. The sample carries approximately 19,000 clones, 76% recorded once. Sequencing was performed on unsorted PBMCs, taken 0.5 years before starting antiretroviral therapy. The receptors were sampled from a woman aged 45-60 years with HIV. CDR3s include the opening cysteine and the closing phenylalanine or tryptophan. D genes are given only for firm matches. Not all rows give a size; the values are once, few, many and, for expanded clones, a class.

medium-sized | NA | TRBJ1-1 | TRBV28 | TGTGCCAGCAGCTATTATGGAAGTGAGGGCACTGAAGCTTTCTTT | CASSYYGSEGTEAFF
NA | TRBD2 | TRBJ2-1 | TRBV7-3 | TGTGCCAGCAGCTCGGGGACTAGCGGGGGGTCCTCCTACAATGAGCAGTTCTTC | CASSSGTSGGSSYNEQFF
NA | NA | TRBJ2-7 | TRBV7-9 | TGTGCCAGCAGTTTCATACCAGACTACGAGCAGTACTTC | CASSFIPDYEQYF
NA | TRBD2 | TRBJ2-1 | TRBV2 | TGTGCCAGCACTTTCTCGCGGGGGGTGTTCTACAATGAGCAGTTCTTC | CASTFSRGVFYNEQFF
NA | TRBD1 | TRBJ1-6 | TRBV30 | TGTGCCTGGAGTGTGGGACAGGGCACAAGTTCACCCCTCCACTTT | CAWSVGQGTSSPLHF
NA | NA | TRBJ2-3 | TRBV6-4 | TGTGCCAGCAGTGCCAGGAGCACAGATACGCAGTATTTT | CASSARSTDTQYF
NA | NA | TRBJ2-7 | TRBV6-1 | TGTGCCAGCAGTCCCGCGGGGTATAGCTACGAGCAGTACTTC | CASSPAGYSYEQYF
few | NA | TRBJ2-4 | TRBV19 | TGTGCCAGTAGTATGGATAAACAGCCTTTAGCCAAAAACATTCAGTACTTC | CASSMDKQPLAKNIQYF
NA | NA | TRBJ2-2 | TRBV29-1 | TGCAGCGTTGTTCGGACAGACAGTAACACCGGGGAGCTGTTTTTT | CSVVRTDSNTGELFF
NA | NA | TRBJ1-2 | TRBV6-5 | TGTGCCAGCAGTTACGTAGGGGGGGCTAACTATGGCTACACCTTC | CASSYVGGANYGYTF
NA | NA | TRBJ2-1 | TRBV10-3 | TGTGCCATCAGTGAGTCAGGGAAAGGGTACAATGAGCAGTTCTTC | CAISESGKGYNEQFF
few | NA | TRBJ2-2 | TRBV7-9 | TGTGCCAGCAGCTTATCAGGGGGGGTCACCGGGGAGCTGTTTTTT | CASSLSGGVTGELFF
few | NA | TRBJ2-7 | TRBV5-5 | TGTGCCAGCAGCTTGGCGAGCTACGAGCAGTACTTC | CASSLASYEQYF
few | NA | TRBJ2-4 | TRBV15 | TGTGCCACCAGCAAACGGACAGACACAGCCAAAAACATTCAGTACTTC | CATSKRTDTAKNIQYF